Listed below are T cell receptor beta chains from one sample, sequenced in a study of T cells in localized non-small cell lung cancer. Assay: immunoSEQ multiplex PCR; the TCRdb copy retains only in-frame clones and omits some. There are fewer than 35,000 clones in the sample; roughly 90% occur only once, and around 4.1% lies in the top ten. The sample consisted of peripheral blood, taken before any cancer treatment. The receptor source for this set is a man aged 35-69 years with stage I lung adenocarcinoma. Each CDR3 is given with its conserved first and last residue. A D gene is named only where the DNA matches it firmly. Size is omitted from some rows. Given values are once, few, many or a class for expanded clones.

d_call	v_call	j_call	clone_size	cdr3_aa	cdr3_nt
TRBD1	TRBV9	TRBJ1-3	.	CASSVLSGDRVGGNTIYF	TGTGCCAGCAGCGTTCTCTCCGGGGACAGGGTTGGTGGAAACACCATATATTTT
TRBD2	TRBV7-2	TRBJ2-1	.	CASSLVAGGLYEQFF	TGTGCCAGCAGCTTAGTCGCGGGGGGGCTCTATGAGCAGTTCTTC
TRBD1	TRBV9	TRBJ1-2	.	CASSARQGGDGYTF	TGTGCCAGCAGCGCCCGACAGGGGGGAGATGGCTACACCTTC
.	TRBV18	TRBJ1-1	.	CASSPEQGNTEAFF	TGTGCCAGCTCCCCGGAACAGGGGAACACTGAAGCTTTCTTT
TRBD1	TRBV6-1	TRBJ1-2	.	CASSEAGTASYGYTF	TGTGCCAGCAGTGAAGCGGGGACAGCCTCCTATGGCTACACCTTC
.	TRBV9	TRBJ2-1	.	CASSVEGWIGNEQFF	TGTGCCAGCAGCGTAGAAGGGTGGATCGGCAATGAGCAGTTCTTC
TRBD1	TRBV7-2	TRBJ2-4	.	CASSWPTGENIQYF	TGTGCCAGCAGCTGGCCGACAGGGGAAAACATTCAGTACTTC
.	TRBV10-3	TRBJ2-7	.	CAIRPRTAYEQYF	TGTGCCATCAGACCCCGGACAGCTTACGAGCAGTACTTC
.	TRBV15	TRBJ1-2	.	CATSREKGANYGYTF	TGTGCCACCAGCAGAGAGAAAGGGGCTAACTATGGCTACACCTTC
.	TRBV18	TRBJ1-1	.	CASSPPTGNTEAFF	TGTGCCAGCTCACCACCGACCGGGAACACTGAAGCTTTCTTT
.	TRBV11-2	TRBJ1-3	.	CASSSDWGSGNTIYF	TGTGCCAGCAGCTCAGACTGGGGCTCTGGAAACACCATATATTTT
TRBD1	TRBV4-1	TRBJ2-3	.	CASSLTGTGVADTQYF	TGCGCCAGCAGCCTTACCGGGACAGGGGTGGCAGATACGCAGTATTTT
.	TRBV27	TRBJ1-6	.	CASTMIFSSYNSPLHF	TGTGCCAGCACTATGATCTTTAGCTCCTATAATTCACCCCTCCACTTT
TRBD1	TRBV13	TRBJ2-7	.	CASSSDRVTPEQYF	TGTGCCAGCAGCTCAGACAGGGTCACCCCCGAGCAGTACTTC
.	TRBV9	TRBJ1-3	.	CASSVVASVGSGNTIYF	TGTGCCAGCAGCGTAGTTGCCAGTGTCGGCTCTGGAAACACCATATATTTT
.	TRBV11-2	TRBJ1-6	.	CASSFLIRLGDSPLHF	TGTGCCAGCAGCTTCCTTATACGGTTGGGGGATTCACCCCTCCACTTT
TRBD2	TRBV18	TRBJ2-6	once	CASSLTGGMSSGANVLTF	TGTGCCAGCTCACTCACGGGGGGGATGAGCTCTGGGGCCAACGTCCTGACTTTC
.	TRBV5-6	TRBJ2-7	few	CASSRSYEQYF	TGTGCCAGCAGCCGGTCCTACGAGCAGTACTTC
.	TRBV30	TRBJ2-1	.	CAWSVDRRQQFF	TGTGCCTGGAGTGTAGATCGAAGACAGCAGTTCTTC
TRBD2	TRBV9	TRBJ2-1	.	CASSVDISGGLGLNEQFF	TGTGCCAGCAGCGTAGATATTAGCGGGGGATTGGGTTTGAATGAGCAGTTCTTC
.	TRBV6-5	TRBJ2-5	once	CASSSGTRREETQYF	TGTGCCAGCAGTTCTGGGACACGAAGAGAGGAGACCCAGTACTTC
.	TRBV5-1	TRBJ2-7	.	CASSGGSSYEQYF	TGCGCCAGCAGCGGTGGGAGCTCCTACGAGCAGTACTTC
.	TRBV11-2	TRBJ1-2	.	CASSLTGLLYGYTF	TGTGCCAGCAGCTTAACGGGACTTCTCTATGGCTACACCTTC
.	TRBV19	TRBJ1-1	.	CASSRGRYEAFF	TGTGCCAGTAGTAGGGGCAGGTATGAAGCTTTCTTT
.	TRBV2	TRBJ1-5	.	CASTDAGGNQPQHF	TGTGCCAGCACGGACGCCGGGGGCAATCAGCCCCAGCATTTT
.	TRBV6-4	TRBJ1-2	.	CASSDATGNNYGYTF	TGTGCCAGCAGTGATGCAACAGGGAATAACTATGGCTACACCTTC
.	TRBV10-3	TRBJ1-6	.	CAISESGSRSPLHF	TGTGCCATCAGTGAGTCCGGCAGTCGATCACCCCTCCACTTT
.	TRBV4-1	TRBJ1-2	.	CASSQTRNYGYTF	TGCGCCAGCAGCCAAACAAGGAACTATGGCTACACCTTC
.	TRBV10-2	TRBJ1-2	.	CASTFTGNYGYTF	TGCGCCAGCACCTTCACGGGTAACTATGGCTACACCTTC
.	TRBV29-1	TRBJ1-1	.	CSVAGVTEAFF	TGCAGCGTTGCGGGGGTGACTGAAGCTTTCTTT
.	TRBV18	TRBJ1-5	.	CASSPQLSLGQPQHF	TGTGCCAGCTCACCACAACTTTCTCTAGGGCAGCCCCAGCATTTT
.	TRBV4-2	TRBJ1-2	.	CASRIYRDGANYGYTF	TGTGCCAGCAGAATTTACCGGGACGGAGCTAACTATGGCTACACCTTC
.	TRBV5-4	TRBJ2-5	.	CASRPGKEETQYF	TGTGCCAGCAGGCCTGGGAAGGAGGAGACCCAGTACTTC
.	TRBV9	TRBJ1-2	.	CASSVVGDRHGYTF	TGTGCCAGCAGCGTAGTTGGGGATAGGCATGGCTACACCTTC
.	TRBV7-7	TRBJ1-2	.	CASSLRQGQGGYTF	TGTGCTAGCAGCTTAAGGCAGGGGCAGGGTGGCTACACCTTC
.	TRBV9	TRBJ2-3	.	CASSVGGPRTDTQYF	TGTGCCAGCAGCGTCGGGGGGCCTCGCACAGATACGCAGTATTTT
TRBD1	TRBV27	TRBJ2-7	medium-sized	CASSLQGANYEQYF	TGTGCCAGCAGCTTACAGGGGGCGAACTACGAGCAGTACTTC
.	TRBV7-2	TRBJ2-7	.	CASSLAYGITYEQYF	TGTGCCAGCAGCTTAGCGTACGGGATCACCTACGAGCAGTACTTC
.	TRBV7-9	TRBJ2-1	.	CASSPRSPSAALSYNEQFF	TGTGCCAGCAGCCCCCGCAGCCCATCGGCCGCACTTTCCTACAATGAGCAGTTCTTC
.	TRBV11-2	TRBJ1-1	.	CASSLGGAREAFF	TGTGCCAGCAGCTTAGGGGGGGCGCGTGAAGCTTTCTTT
.	TRBV10-1	TRBJ2-2	.	CASSESRLNTGELFF	TGCGCCAGCAGTGAGTCCAGGCTGAACACCGGGGAGCTGTTTTTT
.	TRBV5-1	TRBJ1-1	.	CASSFWGSGTEAFF	TGCGCCAGCAGCTTTTGGGGCAGTGGCACTGAAGCTTTCTTT
TRBD2	TRBV9	TRBJ2-3	.	CASSAKASGGHPTDTQYF	TGTGCCAGCAGCGCAAAGGCCAGCGGGGGCCACCCGACAGATACGCAGTATTTT
.	TRBV19	TRBJ1-1	.	CASRRVNTEAFF	TGTGCCAGTCGTCGGGTAAACACTGAAGCTTTCTTT